Shown below are 8 T cell receptor beta chains from a single sample sequenced in a study of blood T cell repertoires in COVID-19. Repertoires were generated with immunoSEQ multiplex PCR, while TCRdb's copy carries only in-frame clones and drops some. The data contain some 87,000 clones, around 88% of them singletons. The sequencing sample was made of peripheral blood. The receptors derive from a man older than 75 with active or convalescent COVID-19.

CDR3 nucleotides: TGTGCCAGCAGTTACCTGCAGGGGGCGCGGGAGACCCAGTACTTC. Amino acids: CASSYLQGARETQYF. The V gene is TRBV6-2 or TRBV6-3, the J gene TRBJ2-5, with TRBD1 identical over 8 bases. The CDR3 consists of 15 residues. The germline V gene has CDR1 MNHEY and CDR2 SVGEGT. Trimming removed 2 bases from V and 5 bases from J; junction bases left unmatched: 7.

The chain employs TRBV4-1 and TRBJ2-2, with 7 bases matching TRBD2. Germline V gives CDR1 MGHRA, CDR2 YSYEKL. The CDR3 has 15 amino acids. V dropped 2 bases and J dropped 8; count of bases not matched to a gene: 8. The CDR3 is CASSQQGLLGGELFF. As DNA, the CDR3 is TGCGCCAGCAGCCAACAGGGACTACTTGGGGGGGAGCTGTTTTTT.

This clone appeared a few times. CDR3: CASSYGGTYEQYF. CDR3 DNA sequence: TGTGCCAGCAGTTACGGCGGTACCTACGAGCAGTACTTC. V and J are TRBV6-5 and TRBJ2-7; D is unclear. Germline V CDR1 and CDR2: MNHEY, SVGAGI. Trimming pared 2 bases from V and 2 bases from J, leaving 7 bases between. CDR3 length equals 13 residues.

This chain joins TRBV19 and TRBJ2-3; 12 bases agree with TRBD1. The germline CDR1 and CDR2 sequences are LNHDA and SQIVND (reference sequence). V dropped 7 bases and J dropped 9; count of bases not matched to a gene: 8. This CDR3 contains 14 residues. CDR3 sequence (DNA): TGTGCCAGTACCAGGGACAGGGGGCGTGGGACGCAGTATTTT. It is translated as CASTRDRGRGTQYF. Combining the CDR3 with reference TRBV19 and TRBJ2-3 gives the whole variable domain DGGITQSPKYLFRKEGQNVTLSCEQNLNHDAMYWYRQDPGQGLRLIYYSQIVNDFQKGDIAEGYSVSREKKESFPLTVTSAQKNPTAFYLCASTRDRGRGTQYFGPGTRLTVL.

V gene TRBV7-2 combines with J gene TRBJ2-1, with TRBD2 identical over 8 bases. V trimming: 5 bases; J trimming: 2 bases; junction bases outside the gene matches: 5. Germline lookup yields CDR1 SGHTA and CDR2 FQGNSA. This CDR3 spans 15 amino acids. The DNA for the CDR3 is TGTGCCAGCAGCCAATTAGCGGGGCCCTACAATGAGCAGTTCTTC. Residues: CASSQLAGPYNEQFF. Full variable domain (missing parts from reference TRBV7-2 and TRBJ2-1): GAGVSQSPSNKVTEKGKDVELRCDPISGHTALYWYRQSLGQGLEFLIYFQGNSAPDKSGLPSDRFSAERTGGSVSTLTIQRTQQEDSAVYLCASSQLAGPYNEQFFGPGTRLTVL.

The chain joins TRBV5-5 to TRBJ2-7; weak D call: TRBD2 (5 bases). This CDR3 has 14 amino acids. V lost 4 bases, J lost 0 bases, and 11 bases lay in between. Germline V gene sequence: CDR1 SGHKS, CDR2 YYEKEE (reference sequence). The CDR3 DNA reads TGTGCCAGCAGCCCCCTGAGCGGCTCCTACGAGCAGTACTTC. Amino acids: CASSPLSGSYEQYF.

The chain carries TRBV7-9 and TRBJ1-1, with no clear D. Germline V gene data show CDR1 as SEHNR and CDR2 as FQNEAQ (reference sequence). This CDR3 has 14 amino acids. Between the trimmed V and J ends, which lost 1 base and 6 bases, there was a span of 12 bases. CDR3 nucleotides: TGTGCCAGCAGCTTAGGCGGCTTGATCGCTGAAGCTTTCTTT. Translated, it gives CASSLGGLIAEAFF.

V gene TRBV13 combines with J gene TRBJ2-7, with 10 bases identical to TRBD2. There are 14 residues in the CDR3. Trimming at V came to 10 bases and at J to 4 bases, leaving 10 bases not matched to a gene. CDR1 PRHDT and CDR2 FYEKMQ come from the germline V gene (reference sequence). CDR3 loop: CATRRAGGPYEQYF. The CDR3 DNA is TGTGCCACGAGACGAGCGGGAGGGCCGTACGAGCAGTACTTC.